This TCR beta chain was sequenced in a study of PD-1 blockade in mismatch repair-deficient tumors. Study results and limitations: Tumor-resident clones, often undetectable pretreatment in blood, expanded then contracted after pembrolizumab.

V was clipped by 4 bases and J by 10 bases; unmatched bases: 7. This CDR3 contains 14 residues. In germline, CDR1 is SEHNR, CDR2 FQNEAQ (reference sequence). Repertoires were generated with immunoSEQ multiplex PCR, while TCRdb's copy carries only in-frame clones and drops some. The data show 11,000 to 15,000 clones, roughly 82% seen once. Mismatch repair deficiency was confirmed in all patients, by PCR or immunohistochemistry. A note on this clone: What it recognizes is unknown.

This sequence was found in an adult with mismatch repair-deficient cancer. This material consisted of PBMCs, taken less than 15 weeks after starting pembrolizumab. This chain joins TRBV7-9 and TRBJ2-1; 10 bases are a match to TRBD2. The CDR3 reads CASSSSGRAREQFF. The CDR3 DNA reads TGTGCCAGCAGCTCCAGCGGGAGGGCACGGGAGCAGTTCTTC.